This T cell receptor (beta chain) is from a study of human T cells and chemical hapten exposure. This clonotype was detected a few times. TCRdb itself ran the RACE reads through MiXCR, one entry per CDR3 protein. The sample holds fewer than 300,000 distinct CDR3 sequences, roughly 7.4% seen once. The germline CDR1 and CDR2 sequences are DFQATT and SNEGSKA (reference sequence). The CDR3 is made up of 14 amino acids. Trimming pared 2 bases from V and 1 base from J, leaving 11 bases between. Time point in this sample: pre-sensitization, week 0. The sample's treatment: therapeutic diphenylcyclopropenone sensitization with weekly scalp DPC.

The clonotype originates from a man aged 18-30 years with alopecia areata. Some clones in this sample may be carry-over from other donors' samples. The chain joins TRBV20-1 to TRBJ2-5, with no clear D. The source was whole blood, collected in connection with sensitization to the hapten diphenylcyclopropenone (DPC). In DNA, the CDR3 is TGCAGTGCTAGATTGCTAGTAGCCCAAGAGACCCAGTACTTC. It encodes CSARLLVAQETQYF.